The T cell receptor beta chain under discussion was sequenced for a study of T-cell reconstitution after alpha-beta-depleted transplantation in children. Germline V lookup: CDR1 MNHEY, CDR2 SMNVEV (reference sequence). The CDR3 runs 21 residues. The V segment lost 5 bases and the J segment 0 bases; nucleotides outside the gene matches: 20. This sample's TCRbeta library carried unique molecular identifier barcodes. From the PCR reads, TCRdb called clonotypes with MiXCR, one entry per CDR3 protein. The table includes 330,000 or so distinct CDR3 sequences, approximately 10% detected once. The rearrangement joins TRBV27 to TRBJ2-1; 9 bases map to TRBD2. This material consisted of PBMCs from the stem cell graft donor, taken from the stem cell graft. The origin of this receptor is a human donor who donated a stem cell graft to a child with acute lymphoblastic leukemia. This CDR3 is CASSRSTLGLARLSSYNEQFF. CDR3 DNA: TGTGCCAGCAGTCGATCGACCCTTGGACTAGCGCGATTGAGCTCCTACAATGAGCAGTTCTTC.